The clone carrying this T cell receptor (beta chain) has ten or more counts. Its antigen remains unidentified. CDR3 length: 17 amino acids. Looked up from germline, CDR1 is MGHDK and CDR2 is SYGVNS. Trimming left V 5 bases short and J 0 bases short, with 20 bases between. This specimen belongs to a study of Graves' ophthalmopathy and Graves' hyperthyroidism. Study-level findings and limits: As the model predicted ophthalmopathy progression, it achieved a sensitivity of roughly 69% and a specificity of about 72%.

Amplification targeted the TCR beta CDR3 regions, with RNA transcripts as the source material. Second-round multiplex PCR came after first-round RT-PCR with HTBI primers. TCRdb re-called the multiplex PCR reads with MiXCR, one entry per CDR3 protein. The sample includes about 200,000 distinct CDR3 sequences, around 28% seen only once; the top ten take around 9.8%. Other autoimmune diseases, uncontrolled infections, pregnancy or lactation led to the exclusion of patients. Sampling over 8 ml of fresh peripheral blood provided the PBMCs. The chain links TRBV25-1 to TRBJ2-7; either TRBD1 or TRBD2 may fit D (5 bases each). The TCR comes from a man aged 50-60 years with Graves' ophthalmopathy. Sequencing used peripheral blood. The CDR3, as DNA: TGTGCCAGCAGTTCTCCATCCTGGGGGATCCCCTCCTACGAGCAGTACTTC. This encodes CASSSPSWGIPSYEQYF.